Shown below are 20 T cell receptor beta chains from a single sample sequenced in a study of blood T cells in healthy people across ages (dated by TCRdb to the mid-2010s). Receptors were amplified or captured by 5' RACE. The sequencer was an Illumina HiSeq 2500. A second PCR of about 7 to 12 cycles was run with a J-beta primer mix and a sample-barcoded 5' primer. The raw public data were reprocessed by TCRdb itself: fastp quality trimming at Q25, MiXCR clonotype calling, in-frame beta chains only. For every CDR3 protein sequence, its rows merge into one entry that carries the most common genes and DNA. The sample has about 670,000 distinct CDR3 sequences on record, 40% to 45% of them singletons. Clones ranked in the top ten supply 30% of the sample. Sequenced: blood. These receptors originate from a man older than 75 in good health.

The chain couples TRBV6-5 to TRBJ1-1, with TRBD1 as a possible D gene (6 bases). Between the trimmed V and J ends, which lost 6 bases and 4 bases, there was a span of 15 bases. The CDR3 is 14 amino acids. Germline CDR1 and CDR2: MNHEY and SVGAGI. CDR3 nucleotide sequence: TGTGCCAGCAGCACGAATAGGGGGATCACTGAAGCTTTCTTT. Amino acid sequence: CASSTNRGITEAFF.

Of note for this clonotype: A much larger clone differs by one base, so this may be a read error. The rearrangement joins TRBV10-2 to TRBJ1-6; no firm D call. Germline assignment: CDR1 WSHSY and CDR2 SAAADI. CDR3 length: 13 residues. In nucleotides, the CDR3 is TGCGCCCGCAGGTCCGGGCAGCGGGCTCCCCTCCACTTT. Protein product: CARRSGQRAPLHF.

This clonotype has a handful of counts. The V and J genes are TRBV4-2 and TRBJ2-3; 8 bases fit TRBD2. V shed 0 bases and J 3 bases; nucleotides not matched to a gene: 14. CDR1 LGHNA and CDR2 YNFKEQ come from the germline V gene. The CDR3 sequence is 19 residues long. The CDR3 sequence: CASSQEDLRGLGRTDTQYF. CDR3 in DNA: TGTGCCAGCAGCCAAGAGGATCTGAGGGGACTAGGTCGTACAGATACGCAGTATTTT.

On this clonotype itself: With a much larger clone just one base away, this may be a read error. The V call is TRBV24-1, the J call TRBJ2-5; D possibly matches TRBD1 or TRBD2 (5 bases each). V lost 5 bases to trimming and J lost 5 bases, with 14 bases between them. The germline V gene has CDR1 KGHDR and CDR2 SFDVKD. The CDR3 runs to 14 residues. The CDR3 sequence: CATSGWGTSETQYF. The CDR3 bases are TGTGCCACCAGTGGTTGGGGGACCTCGGAGACCCAGTACTTC.

This rearrangement joins TRBV9 to TRBJ2-5; 7 bases map to TRBD1. Germline CDR1 is SGDLS and CDR2 is YYNGEE. J was trimmed by 2 bases and V by 4 bases; bases with no gene match: 11. CDR3 length equals 16 residues. The CDR3 spells CASSITSRQGQETQYF. In nucleotides, the CDR3 is TGTGCCAGCAGCATCACGTCTAGACAGGGACAAGAGACCCAGTACTTC. The full variable domain, in which reference TRBV9 and TRBJ2-5 provide the parts outside the CDR3, is DSGVTQTPKHLITATGQRVTLRCSPRSGDLSVYWYQQSLDQGLQFLIQYYNGEERAKGNILERFSAQQFPDLHSELNLSSLELGDSALYFCASSITSRQGQETQYFGPGTRLLVL.

The gene calls are TRBV28 and TRBJ2-5; 8 bases fit TRBD1. The assigned J gene may be wrong: the sequence end matches TRBJ2-7 better. This CDR3 contains 13 residues. Germline V lookup: CDR1 MDHEN, CDR2 SYDVKM. The CDR3 reads CASHAGTGIEQYF. CDR3 sequence (DNA): TGTGCCAGCCACGCCGGGACAGGCATCGAGCAGTACTTC.

This clonotype was picked up a small number of times. The chain links TRBV6-5 to TRBJ2-7; D perhaps matches TRBD1 (6 bases). Trimming took 2 bases from V and 4 from J, leaving 21 bases between them. Germline CDR1 is MNHEY and CDR2 is SVGAGI. This CDR3 has 17 amino acids. CDR3 sequence: CASSYSRRAGGFYEQYF. In DNA form, the CDR3 reads TGTGCCAGCAGTTACAGTCGGCGTGCTGGGGGCTTTTACGAGCAGTACTTC.

This clonotype showed up many times. The chain has TRBV10-3 and TRBJ2-5; 7 bases match TRBD1. Germline CDR1 and CDR2: ENHRY and SYGVKD. J lost 4 bases, V lost 11 bases, and 4 bases had no gene match. The CDR3 totals 11 residues. CDR3 protein: CAVTGAETQYF. The CDR3 DNA follows: TGTGCCGTCACAGGGGCAGAGACCCAGTACTTC.

This clonotype was seen ten or more times. The chain uses TRBV7-2 and TRBJ2-2, with D perhaps assigned TRBD1 or TRBD2 (6 bases each). The germline CDR1 and CDR2 sequences are SGHTA and FQGNSA. The CDR3 loop spans 17 amino acids. Trimming pared 5 bases from V and 6 bases from J, leaving 22 bases between. This CDR3 is CASSHARGRRFAGELFF. The CDR3 DNA reads TGTGCCAGCAGCCACGCACGGGGGCGACGCTTCGCCGGGGAGCTGTTTTTT.

Turning to this clonotype: Mismatch with germline at one junction end may stem from a read error. The chain is built from TRBV7-9 and TRBJ1-2; the D gene is possibly TRBD1 (5 bases). There are 13 residues in the CDR3. The germline V gene has CDR1 SEHNR and CDR2 FQNEAQ (reference sequence). CDR3 nucleotide sequence: TGTGCCGGCAGCTCAAGGAACCAGGGTGGCTACACCTTC. Encoded protein: CAGSSRNQGGYTF.

The chain is built from TRBV6-2 or TRBV6-3 and TRBJ2-1, with a tentative D call TRBD2 (6 bases). Trimming removed 2 bases from V and 1 base from J, with 9 bases in between. Per germline, CDR1 MNHEY and CDR2 SVGEGT. The CDR3 covers 15 residues. CDR3 sequence: CASSYEGRSYNEQFF. CDR3 DNA: TGTGCCAGCAGTTACGAGGGGAGGTCCTACAATGAGCAGTTCTTC.

This clonotype occurred a few times. This chain connects TRBV29-1 to TRBJ2-1; TRBD2 aligns across 9 bases. Trimming at V came to 2 bases and at J to 12 bases, leaving 5 bases not matched to a gene. The CDR3 is made up of 12 amino acids. Germline-derived CDR1 and CDR2 are SQVTM and ANQGSEA. The CDR3 DNA sequence: TGCAGCGTTGAACAAGCGGGGGGCCGGCAGTTCTTC. Amino acids: CSVEQAGGRQFF.

The V call is TRBV4-2, the J call TRBJ2-3; TRBD2 is a possible D gene (5 bases). This CDR3 has 15 residues. The V gene's germline CDR1 is LGHNA and CDR2 YNFKEQ. Trimming stripped 1 base from V and 6 bases from J, with 14 bases between. The CDR3 nucleotides read TGTGCCAGCAGCCAAGCTGTCCTAGCTGGGGATACGCAGTATTTT. Amino acids: CASSQAVLAGDTQYF.

The chain employs TRBV12-3 or TRBV12-4 and TRBJ1-2; D unclear. Trimming shortened V by 5 bases and J by 2 bases, and 15 bases separated the two germline ends. CDR3 size: 15 residues. The CDR3 DNA reads as TGTGCCAGCAGTCACGGACGGAGGCTAAACTATGGCTACACCTTC. This gives the protein CASSHGRRLNYGYTF.

This chain joins TRBV9 and TRBJ2-1; 11 bases align to TRBD2. The CDR3 length is 14 residues. CDR1 and CDR2 (germline): SGDLS, YYNGEE. V was pared by 1 base and J by 10 bases, with 4 bases of the junction left unmatched. The CDR3 DNA sequence: TGTGCCAGCAGCGTACTAGCGGGGGGTCGGGAGCAGTTCTTC. Protein product: CASSVLAGGREQFF.

This clonotype showed up just a few times. The chain uses TRBV11-3 and TRBJ2-3; weak D call: TRBD2 (6 bases). Germline CDR1 and CDR2: SGHNT and YENEEA. This CDR3 is 17 amino acids long. V was trimmed by 5 bases and J by 0 bases, leaving 18 bases between them. The DNA for the CDR3 is TGTGCCAGCAGCCCACGGAGAGCGGGCCTTAGCACAGATACGCAGTATTTT. Protein product: CASSPRRAGLSTDTQYF. Full variable domain (outside the CDR3, taken from reference TRBV11-3 and TRBJ2-3): EAGVVQSPRYKIIEKKQPVAFWCNPISGHNTLYWYLQNLGQGPELLIRYENEEAVDDSQLPKDRFSAERLKGVDSTLKIQPAELGDSAVYLCASSPRRAGLSTDTQYFGPGTRLTVL.

Of note for this clonotype: Just one base apart from a much larger clone, this may be a read error. The V gene is TRBV7-2, the J gene TRBJ1-2; the D gene is possibly TRBD1 (5 bases). Trimming shortened V by 2 bases and J by 8 bases, and 15 bases separated the two germline ends. Germline CDR1 is SGHTA and CDR2 is FQGNSA. CDR3 length equals 14 residues. CDR3 in amino acids: CASSLMVGGGGYTF. The CDR3, as DNA: TGTGCCAGCAGCTTAATGGTAGGCGGGGGAGGCTACACCTTC.

With regard to this clonotype: The junction differs from germline at one of its ends, possibly a read error. The chain has TRBV6-4 and TRBJ2-3; 8 nucleotides line up with TRBD2. The CDR3 length is 15 residues. Looked up from germline, CDR1 is MRHNA and CDR2 is SNTAGT. The CDR3 loop is CASRIAGQSTDMQYF. The CDR3 bases are TGTGCCAGCAGAATAGCGGGGCAAAGCACAGATATGCAGTATTTT.

This clonotype has only a few counts. The J gene is TRBJ2-1, the V gene TRBV7-2; D unclear. Germline V gene data show CDR1 as SGHTA and CDR2 as FQGNSA. The CDR3 is 13 residues long. Trimming cost V 2 bases and J 6 bases, with 8 bases left between them. DNA of the CDR3: TGTGCCAGCAGCTTAAAGCCCACCAATGAGCAGTTCTTC. It codes for CASSLKPTNEQFF.

The table lists this clonotype with a few counts. The genes are TRBV27 and TRBJ2-1; D is uncertain. This CDR3 is 14 amino acids long. CDR1 is MNHEY and CDR2 is SMNVEV in the germline V gene (reference sequence). Trimming shortened V by 3 bases and J by 8 bases, and 14 bases separated the two germline ends. The CDR3 region is CASSLRPTMHEQFF. CDR3 DNA: TGTGCCAGCAGTTTGAGACCCACCATGCATGAGCAGTTCTTC.